This TCR beta chain came from a study of T cell responses to AZD1222 COVID-19 vaccine. Assay used: immunoSEQ multiplex PCR; TCRdb lists only in-frame clones, some missing. Here the sample spans 90,000 to 150,000 clones, around nine tenths being singletons. CDR1 is MNHEY and CDR2 is SVGAGI in the germline V gene. The CDR3 covers 15 residues. V shed 2 bases, J shed 6 bases, and the junction held 7 bases outside the gene matches. The sample here was peripheral blood, taken 28 days after the second dose of the MenACWY control vaccine. The V call is TRBV6-5, the J call TRBJ1-2; TRBD1 agrees at 9 bases. This sequence was found in an adult who received the MenACWY meningococcal vaccine as a control. CDR3 nucleotide sequence: TGTGCCAGCAGTTACGTTGGAACAGGGGGCGATGGCTACACCTTC. Translated, it gives CASSYVGTGGDGYTF.